A selection of T cell receptor beta chains follows, all from one sample in a study of cytomegalovirus exposure and HLA in healthy donors. Sequenced by immunoSEQ multiplex PCR; TCRdb stores in-frame clones only, minus some. This repertoire shows 200,000 or so clones, about three quarters found once; its top ten account for around 1.8%. Sequenced: PBMCs. The source of these receptors is a man aged 18 to 30 in good health and CMV-seronegative. Each CDR3 is given with its conserved first and last residue. Fields, in order: CDR3 length, D gene, J gene, clone size, V gene, CDR3 protein, CDR3 DNA. A D gene is named only where the DNA matches it firmly. Expanded clones are given a class, and other clones once, few, many or no size at all.

>16|.|TRBJ1-5|few|TRBV7-8
CASSLVQSYSNQPQHF
TGTGCCAGCAGCTTAGTACAGAGTTATAGCAATCAGCCCCAGCATTTT
>12|.|TRBJ1-2|.|TRBV9
CASSGPTGFNTF
TGTGCCAGCAGCGGACCGACAGGTTTTAACACCTTC
>15|TRBD2|TRBJ2-1|.|TRBV7-3
CASSSLLAGYNEQFF
TGTGCCAGCAGCTCTTTACTAGCGGGCTACAATGAGCAGTTCTTC
>15|TRBD1|TRBJ2-7|once|TRBV13
CASSLDRDPPCEQYF
TGTGCCAGCAGCCTTGACAGGGACCCTCCCTGCGAGCAGTACTTC
>14|TRBD2|TRBJ2-4|many|TRBV6-1
CASSASGSIDIQYF
TGTGCCAGCAGTGCTAGCGGGAGCATTGACATTCAGTACTTC
>17|.|TRBJ2-6|.|TRBV7-3
CASSLMQEFSGANVLTF
TGTGCCAGCAGCTTAATGCAGGAATTCTCTGGGGCCAACGTCCTGACTTTC
>15|TRBD1|TRBJ2-7|few|TRBV5-1
CASSQGDRGLDEQYF
TGCGCCAGCAGCCAGGGGGACAGGGGGCTGGACGAGCAGTACTTC
>16|.|TRBJ1-1|once|TRBV19
CASSIDEGPMNTEAFF
TGTGCCAGTAGTATAGATGAGGGCCCCATGAACACTGAAGCTTTCTTT
>13|TRBD1|TRBJ2-1|once|TRBV6-5
CASSYDRDNEQFF
TGTGCCAGCAGCTACGACAGGGACAATGAGCAGTTCTTC
>14|TRBD2|TRBJ2-7|.|TRBV2
CAGKGLASTYEQYF
TGTGCCGGGAAAGGACTAGCCTCAACCTACGAGCAGTACTTC
>13|.|TRBJ1-6|.|TRBV7-9
CASSLLVNSPLHF
TGTGCCAGCAGCTTATTAGTGAATTCACCCCTCCACTTT
>16|TRBD1|TRBJ2-3|.|TRBV12-5
CASATGTGARTDTQYF
TGTGCTAGTGCCACCGGGACAGGTGCCCGCACAGATACGCAGTATTTT
>15|.|TRBJ2-7|.|TRBV27
CASSLSGQLSYEQYF
TGTGCCAGCAGTTTATCCGGACAGCTTAGCTACGAGCAGTACTTC
>15|.|TRBJ1-1|.|TRBV6-1
CASSEWAGAHTEAFF
TGTGCCAGCAGTGAATGGGCGGGGGCACATACTGAAGCTTTCTTT
>16|TRBD2|TRBJ2-1|.|TRBV9
CASSVRVAGGGNEQFF
TGTGCCAGCAGCGTCCGGGTAGCGGGAGGGGGTAATGAGCAGTTCTTC
>17|TRBD2|TRBJ2-2|.|TRBV7-3
CASSTSTGTSGAGELFF
TGTGCCAGCAGCACGTCAACCGGGACTAGCGGAGCCGGGGAGCTGTTTTTT
>13|.|TRBJ2-3|once|TRBV7-9
CASSFLDGDEQYF
TGTGCCAGCAGCTTCCTGGACGGGGATGAGCAGTATTTT
>17|TRBD1|TRBJ1-1|.|TRBV5-1
CASSLSVSGQGGTEAFF
TGCGCCAGCAGCTTGAGCGTTTCGGGACAGGGCGGCACTGAAGCTTTCTTT
>14|.|TRBJ2-7|.|TRBV5-4
CASSHLQGVDEQYF
TGTGCCAGCAGCCACCTACAGGGAGTGGACGAGCAGTACTTC
>13|.|TRBJ1-2|.|TRBV6-5
CASRTQGVSGYTF
TGTGCCAGCAGGACACAGGGCGTCAGTGGCTACACCTTC
>13|.|TRBJ1-4|.|TRBV27
CASSSRGGEKLFF
TGTGCCAGCAGTTCAAGGGGAGGCGAAAAACTGTTTTTT
>16|.|TRBJ1-1|.|TRBV5-6
CASSPKRWSWDTEAFF
TGTGCCAGCAGCCCCAAGCGTTGGAGTTGGGACACTGAAGCTTTCTTT
>14|.|TRBJ2-2|.|TRBV6-1
CATSPSPEAGELFF
TGTGCCACGTCTCCTAGCCCTGAGGCCGGGGAGCTGTTTTTT
>16|.|TRBJ1-2|.|TRBV5-6
CASSSPVGEPNYGYTF
TGTGCCAGCAGCTCACCAGTCGGAGAGCCTAACTATGGCTACACCTTC
>16|TRBD2|TRBJ2-1|.|TRBV19
CASRRTGLEAYNEQFF
TGTGCCAGTAGGAGAACGGGACTAGAGGCATACAATGAGCAGTTCTTC
>16|TRBD1|TRBJ2-2|.|TRBV7-9
CVSSADRGPSTGELFF
TGTGTCAGCAGCGCCGACAGGGGGCCATCCACCGGGGAGCTGTTTTTT
>14|TRBD1|TRBJ1-2|.|TRBV7-9
CASSPGQGWYGYTF
TGTGCCAGCAGCCCGGGACAGGGATGGTATGGCTACACCTTC
>15|.|TRBJ2-3|once|TRBV7-2
CASSQRTDYTDTQYF
TGTGCCAGCAGCCAGAGGACAGATTACACAGATACGCAGTATTTT
>12|TRBD1|TRBJ1-2|.|TRBV19
CASTGGGYGYTF
TGTGCCAGTACAGGGGGCGGCTATGGCTACACCTTC